The 17 T cell receptor beta chains below were found in one sample sequenced in a study of cytomegalovirus exposure and HLA in healthy donors. Primers: 60 Vbeta forward and 13 Jbeta reverse. Using immunoSEQ multiplex PCR, the repertoire was profiled, and TCRdb retains in-frame clones only, with some absent. The sample includes around 200,000 clones, over 70% of them seen just once. The sample comprised PBMCs. These receptors originate from a male donor in good health and CMV-seronegative.

The chain employs TRBV28 and TRBJ2-6; TRBD2 aligns across 8 bases. V was pared by 7 bases and J by 4 bases, with 12 bases of the junction left unmatched. The CDR3 loop spans 17 amino acids. The germline V gene has CDR1 MDHEN and CDR2 SYDVKM. The CDR3 nucleotides are TGTGCCAGCATTCCCTACAGCGGGAGCTCGGGGGCCAACGTCCTGACTTTC. Translating gives CASIPYSGSSGANVLTF.

The J gene is TRBJ1-1, the V gene TRBV7-6; possible D gene TRBD1, 5 bases. The CDR3 covers 13 residues. CDR1 and CDR2 from the germline V gene are SGHVS and FNYEAQ. V lost 5 bases, J lost 3 bases, and 10 bases lay in between. The CDR3 is CASSPGTDTEAFF. In DNA, the CDR3 is TGTGCCAGCAGCCCCGGGACTGACACTGAAGCTTTCTTT.

The chain combines TRBV5-1 with TRBJ2-3; 9 nucleotides match TRBD2. Germline V CDR1 and CDR2: SGHRS, YFSETQ. The V segment lost 0 bases and the J segment 7 bases; nucleotides outside the gene matches: 6. The CDR3 is 15 residues long. CDR3 bases: TGCGCCAGCAGCTTGGACGCGGGGGGGCTTTATACGCAGTATTTT. It is translated as CASSLDAGGLYTQYF.

The chain uses TRBV28 and TRBJ1-5; 10 positions agree with TRBD1. The CDR3 sequence is 12 residues long. The germline V gene encodes CDR1 MDHEN and CDR2 SYDVKM. V lost 8 bases, J lost 9 bases, and 4 bases stayed unmatched. CDR3 in amino acids: CASWDRGSPQHF. The CDR3 bases are TGTGCCAGCTGGGACAGGGGATCGCCCCAGCATTTT.

The CDR3 nucleotides read TGTGCCAGCAGTTACGGAGAAGAGCAGCCCCAGCATTTT. Amino acid sequence: CASSYGEEQPQHF. The genes are TRBV6-6 and TRBJ1-5, with unresolved D. The CDR3 is 13 amino acids. Germline CDR1 and CDR2: MNHNY and SVGAGI (reference sequence). Trimming cost V 2 bases and J 7 bases, with 9 bases left between them.

The chain recombines TRBV19 with TRBJ1-1; no firm D call. Germline CDR1 is LNHDA and CDR2 is SQIVND (reference sequence). The CDR3 spans 14 residues. The ends were cut back, 5 bases at V and 4 bases at J, with 14 bases in the middle. CDR3: CASSPRSYLTEAFF. The DNA for the CDR3 is TGTGCCAGTAGTCCGCGGTCCTACCTCACTGAAGCTTTCTTT.

This chain connects TRBV7-9 to TRBJ2-3, with TRBD2 matching 7 bases. The CDR3 is 17 residues long. V shed 0 bases and J 0 bases; nucleotides not matched to a gene: 6. CDR1 SEHNR and CDR2 FQNEAQ come from the germline V gene (reference sequence). The CDR3 bases are TGTGCCAGCAGCTTAGCGAGCGGGGTCTCCAGCACAGATACGCAGTATTTT. It is translated as CASSLASGVSSTDTQYF.

The chain recombines TRBV2 with TRBJ1-3; 8 bases fit TRBD1. Losses at the gene ends were 6 bases for V and 2 bases for J; bases not matched to a gene: 6. The CDR3 contains 15 residues. The germline CDR1 and CDR2 sequences are SNHLY and FYNNEI. The CDR3 is CASSLDRGTGNTIYF. CDR3 coding DNA: TGTGCCAGCAGCCTAGACAGGGGAACTGGAAACACCATATATTTT.

The chain has TRBV2 and TRBJ1-5; perhaps TRBD1 as D (5 bases). Per the germline V gene, CDR1 is SNHLY and CDR2 is FYNNEI. Trimming removed 11 bases from V and 0 bases from J, with 14 bases in between. The CDR3 is 14 residues long. The CDR3 coding sequence is TGTGCCTGCAAACAGGAGTATAGCAATCAGCCCCAGCATTTT. Amino acid sequence: CACKQEYSNQPQHF. Combining the CDR3 with reference TRBV2 and TRBJ1-5 gives the whole variable domain EPEVTQTPSHQVTQMGQEVILRCVPISNHLYFYWYRQILGQKVEFLVSFYNNEISEKSEIFDDQFSVERPDGSNFTLKIRSTKLEDSAMYFCACKQEYSNQPQHFGDGTRLSIL.

The chain recombines TRBV30 with TRBJ1-1; D might be TRBD1 (5 bases). Germline loops: CDR1 GTSNPN, CDR2 SVGIG (reference sequence). V dropped 4 bases and J dropped 5 bases, with 11 bases sitting between them. There are 12 residues in the CDR3. CDR3 loop: CAWTDGGTEAFF. Written as DNA, the CDR3 is TGTGCCTGGACCGACGGGGGTACTGAAGCTTTCTTT.

This clone was observed a few times. The V gene is TRBV28, the J gene TRBJ2-1, with 15 bases lining up with TRBD2. This CDR3 contains 17 residues. The J segment lost 7 bases and the V segment lost 4 bases, leaving 8 bases of the junction unmatched. Germline CDR1 MDHEN, CDR2 SYDVKM. The DNA of the CDR3 is TGTGCCAGCAGTTCCACTCAAGGACTAGCGGGAGGGAATGAGCAGTTCTTC. Amino acids: CASSSTQGLAGGNEQFF. Full variable domain (rest looked up from reference TRBV28 and TRBJ2-1): DVKVTQSSRYLVKRTGEKVFLECVQDMDHENMFWYRQDPGLGLRLIYFSYDVKMKEKGDIPEGYSVSREKKERFSLILESASTNQTSMYLCASSSTQGLAGGNEQFFGPGTRLTVL.

This clone was detected only a few times. V gene TRBV6-6 combines with J gene TRBJ2-7; possible D gene TRBD2, 6 bases. Germline CDR1 reads MNHNY; CDR2 reads SVGAGI (reference sequence). The V end lost 0 bases, the J end lost 4 bases, and 10 bases lay between the germline ends. The CDR3 length is 14 residues. This CDR3 reads CASSYSDGGYEQYF. The CDR3 region has the DNA TGTGCCAGCAGTTACTCCGACGGGGGATACGAGCAGTACTTC.

The chain is built from TRBV6-1 and TRBJ1-2; D gene uncertain. This CDR3 has 14 residues. The ends were cut back, 4 bases at V and 9 bases at J, with 18 bases in the middle. Germline assignment: CDR1 MNHNS and CDR2 SASEGT. This CDR3 is CASSAWTGIRSYTF. Here the CDR3 DNA reads TGTGCCAGCAGTGCTTGGACGGGGATTCGGAGCTACACCTTC.

The chain employs TRBV7-7 and TRBJ2-2, with D perhaps matching TRBD2 (6 bases). V was shortened by 4 bases and J by 4 bases, with 10 bases between the two germline ends. This CDR3 comprises 14 residues. Germline lookup yields CDR1 SSHAT and CDR2 FNYEAQ (reference sequence). CDR3 DNA sequence: TGTGCCAGCAGCTCTGGGAGGCCCACCGGGGAGCTGTTTTTT. This gives the protein CASSSGRPTGELFF.

In this sample, this clone turned up a few times. J is TRBJ1-1 and V is TRBV5-1; 7 bases line up with TRBD1. CDR3 length equals 15 residues. The germline CDR1 and CDR2 sequences are SGHRS and YFSETQ. V was pared by 4 bases and J by 0 bases, with 6 bases of the junction left unmatched. CDR3 in DNA: TGCGCCAGCAGCGATGGACAGGCGATGAACACTGAAGCTTTCTTT. It specifies CASSDGQAMNTEAFF.

Only a few counts were recorded for this clone. J is TRBJ1-5 and V is TRBV19, with D possibly TRBD1 on 6 matching bases. Germline CDR1 is LNHDA and CDR2 is SQIVND (reference sequence). V was cut by 10 bases and J by 2 bases, with 18 bases left in between. The CDR3 has 15 residues. Written as DNA, the CDR3 is TGTGCCACGAAGATGGATTACAGGGGCAATCAGCCCCAGCATTTT. Its translation is CATKMDYRGNQPQHF.

V gene TRBV28 combines with J gene TRBJ1-2; D unclear. V shed 2 bases and J shed 2 bases, with 9 bases lying between them. The CDR3 totals 14 residues. Looked up from germline, CDR1 is MDHEN and CDR2 is SYDVKM. DNA for the CDR3: TGTGCCAGCAGTTTACCCGAGGGCAACTATGGCTACACCTTC. It codes for CASSLPEGNYGYTF.